This T cell receptor (beta chain) was sequenced in a study of beta chain features in type 1 diabetes. This clone has only a few counts. The antigen is unknown. The same CDR3 arises from other DNA sequences in this sample as well. Germline V CDR1 and CDR2: KGHSH, LQKENI. V lost 3 bases to trimming and J lost 5 bases, with 7 bases between them. The CDR3 is 12 residues long. The whole isolated RNA underwent reverse transcription, so sequencing captured expressed TCRB transcripts. Using immunoSEQ multiplex PCR, the repertoire was profiled, and TCRdb retains in-frame clones only, with some absent. In the table there are about 410,000 clones, roughly 14% of which are singletons. General study findings and limits: At VDJ recombination sites, type 1 diabetes patients had fewer insertions and more deleted nucleotides. The study notes PCR might favor shorter templates equally in patients and controls.

By way of CD45RO/CCR7/CD25/CD127/CD95/CD27, the CD4+ regulatory, stem cell-like memory, central memory and naive cells were sorted. The sample was naive CD4+ T cells from blood. V gene TRBV18 combines with J gene TRBJ2-5; tentative D call: TRBD2 (5 bases). This clonotype was sampled from a man aged 25-45 years in good health. The CDR3 loop reads CASSPREETQYF. The CDR3 region has the DNA TGTGCCAGCTCACCGAGGGAGGAGACCCAGTACTTC.